Below, 28 T cell receptor beta chains from the same sample are listed, as sequenced in a study of a mutant IDH1 vaccine in newly diagnosed glioma. Time point given: baseline, week 1 (first vaccination visit). Treatment here: pre-vaccination baseline after standard-of-care therapy. Data came from immunoSEQ multiplex PCR; TCRdb stores just in-frame clones and leaves some out. The repertoire consists of 65,000 to 70,000 clones, with around 83% occurring once and the leading ten covering 4.6%. The starting material was peripheral blood mononuclear cells (PBMCs), obtained from a glioma patient treated with radiotherapy, temozolomide or both. The receptors stem from a young woman with glioma. Some clones in this sample may be carry-over from other donors' samples.

The chain has TRBV7-2 and TRBJ2-7; D might be TRBD1 or TRBD2, each matching 6 bases. Trimming cost V 5 bases and J 2 bases, with 16 bases left between them. In germline, CDR1 is SGHTA, CDR2 FQGNSA. This CDR3 is 15 amino acids long. CDR3 sequence (DNA): TGTGCCAGCAGCCGGAGGGGGTCGGGGGCCTACGAGCAGTACTTC. It yields the protein CASSRRGSGAYEQYF.

Here the CDR3 DNA reads TGTGCCAGTAGTATAGGAAGACAGCACAGGGCGGATAACTATGGCTACACCTTC. This encodes CASSIGRQHRADNYGYTF. V usage is TRBV19 and J usage is TRBJ1-2; TRBD1 is a possible D gene (6 bases). The V end lost 1 base, the J end lost 1 base, and 19 bases lay between the germline ends. The V gene's germline CDR1 is LNHDA and CDR2 SQIVND (reference sequence). The CDR3 spans 18 residues.

The chain couples TRBV7-9 to TRBJ1-3; D ambiguous. Trimming stripped 2 bases from V and 4 bases from J, with 9 bases between. The CDR3 has 14 residues. Germline V gives CDR1 SEHNR, CDR2 FQNEAQ (reference sequence). The CDR3 DNA is TGTGCCAGCAGCTTACAGGCTGAAGGAAACACCATATATTTT. It codes for CASSLQAEGNTIYF. The variable domain in full, completed from reference TRBV7-9 and TRBJ1-3, reads DTGVSQNPRHKITKRGQNVTFRCDPISEHNRLYWYRQTLGQGPEFLTYFQNEAQLEKSRLLSDRFSAERPKGSFSTLEIQRTEQGDSAMYLCASSLQAEGNTIYFGEGSWLTVV.

This sequence joins TRBV19 and TRBJ1-5, with 7 bases fitting TRBD1. V was clipped by 7 bases and J by 5 bases; unmatched bases: 5. The length of the CDR3 is 13 residues. The germline V gene encodes CDR1 LNHDA and CDR2 SQIVND (reference sequence). CDR3 sequence: CASNDRDYQPQHF. CDR3 coding DNA: TGTGCCAGTAATGACAGGGATTATCAGCCCCAGCATTTT. Full variable domain (outside the CDR3, taken from reference TRBV19 and TRBJ1-5): DGGITQSPKYLFRKEGQNVTLSCEQNLNHDAMYWYRQDPGQGLRLIYYSQIVNDFQKGDIAEGYSVSREKKESFPLTVTSAQKNPTAFYLCASNDRDYQPQHFGDGTRLSIL.

The chain carries TRBV2 and TRBJ1-3, with a possible D match to TRBD1 (5 bases). V was trimmed by 1 base and J by 4 bases, leaving 11 bases between them. The germline CDR1 and CDR2 sequences are SNHLY and FYNNEI. The CDR3 totals 15 residues. CDR3 sequence: CASSEGGSRGNTIYF. CDR3 DNA: TGTGCCAGCAGTGAAGGGGGGTCCCGGGGAAACACCATATATTTT.

The chain has TRBV6-6 and TRBJ1-1, with a weak D call TRBD1 (5 bases). The CDR3 spans 14 residues. The germline gives CDR1 MNHNY, CDR2 SVGAGI (reference sequence). Trimming shortened V by 2 bases and J by 3 bases, and 10 bases separated the two germline ends. The CDR3 coding sequence is TGTGCCAGCAGTTACGCACAGGTTGACACTGAAGCTTTCTTT. This translates into CASSYAQVDTEAFF.

The rearrangement links TRBV5-1 to TRBJ1-1; the D is unclear. The CDR3 is made up of 15 amino acids. V was cut by 0 bases and J by 1 base, with 10 bases left in between. CDR1 SGHRS and CDR2 YFSETQ come from the germline V gene. CDR3 residues: CASSLGGIGNTEAFF. The CDR3 DNA reads TGCGCCAGCAGCTTGGGTGGCATCGGGAACACTGAAGCTTTCTTT.

This rearrangement joins TRBV29-1 to TRBJ2-7; unclear D gene. Trimming cost V 5 bases and J 0 bases, with 8 bases left between them. Germline V gene lookup returns CDR1 SQVTM and CDR2 ANQGSEA. The CDR3 is 12 residues long. CDR3 region: CSVQVRSYEQYF. The CDR3 coding sequence is TGCAGCGTTCAGGTCCGCTCCTACGAGCAGTACTTC.

The genes are TRBV6-5 and TRBJ2-3; 15 positions agree with TRBD2. Per germline, CDR1 MNHEY and CDR2 SVGAGI. The CDR3 is made up of 16 amino acids. Losses at the gene ends were 4 bases for V and 3 bases for J; bases not matched to a gene: 2. Here the CDR3 reads CASSLGLAGGTDTQYF. The DNA for the CDR3 is TGTGCCAGCAGTTTGGGACTAGCGGGAGGAACAGATACGCAGTATTTT.

The chain joins TRBV5-8 to TRBJ1-4, with D perhaps matching TRBD1 (5 bases). CDR3 length: 16 amino acids. Per the germline V gene, CDR1 is SGHTS and CDR2 is YDEGEE. With 1 base removed from V and 0 bases from J, the gap between germline ends came to 10 bases. In DNA, the CDR3 is TGTGCCAGCAGCTTGATGGGACGGGCAACTAATGAAAAACTGTTTTTT. This codes for CASSLMGRATNEKLFF.

The chain has TRBV5-1 and TRBJ1-1, with D possibly matching TRBD1 (5 bases). CDR3 length equals 13 residues. Germline values: CDR1 SGHRS, CDR2 YFSETQ. Trimming shortened V by 4 bases and J by 8 bases, and 15 bases separated the two germline ends. The CDR3 region is CASSPRGTEEAFF. The CDR3 bases are TGCGCCAGCAGCCCAAGAGGGACGGAAGAAGCTTTCTTT.

The rearrangement joins TRBV19 to TRBJ1-2; possibly TRBD1 for D (5 bases). The CDR3 has 15 residues. CDR1 and CDR2 (germline): LNHDA, SQIVND (reference sequence). V was pared by 6 bases and J by 2 bases, with 16 bases between. Written as DNA, the CDR3 is TGTGCCAGTAGATCAGGACCGGGGGTAAACTATGGCTACACCTTC. It yields the protein CASRSGPGVNYGYTF.

The rearrangement uses TRBV30 and TRBJ1-2; TRBD1 matches 10 bases. V lost 4 bases, J lost 8 bases, and 10 bases stayed unmatched. The V gene's germline CDR1 is GTSNPN and CDR2 SVGIG (reference sequence). The CDR3 has 14 residues. The DNA for the CDR3 is TGTGCCTGGAATAGACAGGGGGCGAATCGGGGCTACACCTTC. Translation gives CAWNRQGANRGYTF.

This sequence joins TRBV30 and TRBJ1-2; 7 nucleotides line up with TRBD1. The germline gives CDR1 GTSNPN, CDR2 SVGIG (reference sequence). The CDR3 extends over 13 amino acids. V was pared by 3 bases and J by 7 bases, with 8 bases of the junction left unmatched. CDR3 sequence (DNA): TGTGCCTGGAGAGACAGGGAATTGGCTGGCTACACCTTC. Amino acids: CAWRDRELAGYTF.

This rearrangement joins TRBV19 to TRBJ2-7; 9 nucleotides align to TRBD1. The germline V gene has CDR1 LNHDA and CDR2 SQIVND (reference sequence). Trimming took 4 bases from V and 6 from J; bases not matched to a gene: 10. This CDR3 spans 15 amino acids. The chain's CDR3 is CASSRPPGQGGEQYF. The CDR3 bases are TGTGCCAGTAGTAGGCCCCCGGGACAGGGAGGCGAGCAGTACTTC.

This sequence joins TRBV6-5 and TRBJ2-3; D is unclear. The CDR3 contains 14 residues. The germline V and J ends were trimmed by 0 bases and 1 base, with 5 bases remaining between them. Per germline, CDR1 MNHEY and CDR2 SVGAGI. For the CDR3, the DNA is TGTGCCAGCAGTTACTCCCTGGGCACAGATACGCAGTATTTT. This codes for CASSYSLGTDTQYF.

Note on this clone: At one end the junction does not follow the germline gene, possibly because of a read error. This sequence joins TRBV30 and TRBJ2-7, with 9 bases fitting TRBD2. The CDR3 consists of 13 residues. Germline CDR1 and CDR2: GTSNPN and SVGIG (reference sequence). CDR3 in amino acids: CAWSVRREGRSHF. CDR3 in DNA: TGTGCCTGGAGTGTACGGCGGGAGGGCCGCAGCCACTTC.

The V call is TRBV7-9, the J call TRBJ2-7; TRBD1 agrees at 8 bases. This CDR3 contains 18 residues. With V trimmed by 0 bases and J by 2 bases, 12 bases remained unmatched. Germline CDR1 reads SEHNR; CDR2 reads FQNEAQ (reference sequence). CDR3 sequence reads: CASSLAFSLDRGAYEQYF. The CDR3 DNA is TGTGCCAGCAGCTTAGCTTTCAGCCTTGACAGGGGCGCCTACGAGCAGTACTTC.

The J gene is TRBJ1-1, the V gene TRBV6-5, with D possibly matching TRBD1 (5 bases). The CDR3 runs to 14 residues. V lost 2 bases to trimming and J lost 6 bases, with 13 bases between them. Germline V CDR1 and CDR2: MNHEY, SVGAGI. In DNA form, the CDR3 reads TGTGCCAGCAGTTACCAAGGGACTAACCCTGAAGCTTTCTTT. This translates into CASSYQGTNPEAFF.

This clone appeared once. V is TRBV19 and J is TRBJ1-5; D ambiguous. This CDR3 is built from 15 residues. The V end lost 8 bases, the J end lost 3 bases, and 17 bases lay between the germline ends. CDR1 is LNHDA and CDR2 is SQIVND in the germline V gene (reference sequence). CDR3 in DNA: TGTGCCAGTGGTGATTCGGGGTTTGCCAATCAGCCCCAGCATTTT. The encoded protein is CASGDSGFANQPQHF.

The V and J genes are TRBV5-1 and TRBJ2-2; 8 bases are a match to TRBD2. Trimming removed 7 bases from V and 4 bases from J; junction bases left unmatched: 0. There are 12 residues in the CDR3. Germline CDR1 SGHRS, CDR2 YFSETQ. CDR3 in DNA: TGCGCCAGCCTAGCGGGCACCGGGGAGCTGTTTTTT. This translates into CASLAGTGELFF.

This clone was detected only a few times. The chain is built from TRBV7-6 and TRBJ1-6, with D uncertain. Germline V gene data show CDR1 as SGHVS and CDR2 as FNYEAQ. The CDR3 runs 14 residues. V was shortened by 4 bases and J by 8 bases, with 12 bases between the two germline ends. CDR3 protein: CASSSAVLDSPLHF. The CDR3 DNA follows: TGTGCCAGCAGCTCAGCAGTCTTGGATTCACCCCTCCACTTT. Variable domain in full (rest from reference TRBV7-6 and TRBJ1-6): GAGVSQSPRYKVTKRGQDVALRCDPISGHVSLYWYRQALGQGPEFLTYFNYEAQQDKSGLPNDRFSAERPEGSISTLTIQRTEQRDSAMYRCASSSAVLDSPLHFGNGTRLTVT.

This chain uses TRBV5-1 with TRBJ2-2; D might be TRBD1 or TRBD2, each matching 5 bases. The CDR3 consists of 14 residues. From germline, CDR1 is SGHRS and CDR2 YFSETQ. The V gene lost 1 base and the J gene lost 4 bases, with 8 bases spanning the gap. The CDR3 loop reads CASSLIGGTGELFF. The CDR3 DNA is TGCGCCAGCAGCTTGATTGGGGGCACCGGGGAGCTGTTTTTT.

This chain connects TRBV4-1 to TRBJ1-1, with D tentatively TRBD1 (5 bases). The CDR3 runs 15 residues. Germline V lookup: CDR1 MGHRA, CDR2 YSYEKL. Trimming stripped 1 base from V and 4 bases from J, with 13 bases between. The CDR3 region is CASSQGGVGVTEAFF. The CDR3 coding sequence is TGCGCCAGCAGCCAAGGGGGCGTTGGTGTCACTGAAGCTTTCTTT.

This sequence joins TRBV7-2 and TRBJ2-7, with D tentatively TRBD1 or TRBD2 (5 bases each). Germline V gene lookup returns CDR1 SGHTA and CDR2 FQGNSA. The CDR3 spans 13 residues. Deletions cut 4 bases from V and 3 bases from J, with 10 bases between. The CDR3 here is CASSSRDGYEQYF. As DNA, the CDR3 is TGTGCCAGCAGCTCCCGGGACGGCTACGAGCAGTACTTC.

Here the CDR3 DNA reads TGCAGCGTTGAATTGTACAATGAGCAGTTCTTC. Residues: CSVELYNEQFF. The chain employs TRBV29-1 and TRBJ2-1; D is ambiguous. The CDR3 is 11 residues long. Trimming took off 2 bases at V and 4 bases at J, with 3 bases between the two ends. CDR1 and CDR2 (germline): SQVTM, ANQGSEA.

The chain combines TRBV6-6 with TRBJ2-1, with D unresolved. This CDR3 spans 11 amino acids. Germline lookup yields CDR1 MNHNY and CDR2 SVGAGI (reference sequence). V dropped 0 bases and J dropped 8 bases, with 2 bases sitting between them. The CDR3 spells CASSYSYEQFF. The CDR3, as DNA: TGTGCCAGCAGTTACTCCTATGAGCAGTTCTTC.

This sequence joins TRBV7-9 and TRBJ2-3, with D maybe TRBD1 (6 bases). V lost 5 bases and J lost 3, with 12 bases in between. Germline lookup yields CDR1 SEHNR and CDR2 FQNEAQ (reference sequence). This CDR3 spans 14 amino acids. The CDR3 protein is CASSPGAKTDTQYF. CDR3 nucleotides: TGTGCCAGCAGCCCAGGGGCAAAGACAGATACGCAGTATTTT. Looking up the rest from reference TRBV7-9 and TRBJ2-3 gives the full variable domain: DTGVSQNPRHKITKRGQNVTFRCDPISEHNRLYWYRQTLGQGPEFLTYFQNEAQLEKSRLLSDRFSAERPKGSFSTLEIQRTEQGDSAMYLCASSPGAKTDTQYFGPGTRLTVL.